The 2 T cell receptor beta chains below were found in one sample sequenced in a study of OX40 agonist ivuxolimab in advanced cancers. Here immunoSEQ multiplex PCR was the method, and the copy in TCRdb shows in-frame clones only, minus some. The profile shows about 58,000 clones, approximately 86% of them singletons. This sample comprised CD4+ or CD8+ T cells sorted from blood, obtained in a trial of the OX40 agonist ivuxolimab. The receptors originated from an adult with an advanced solid tumor such as melanoma, head and neck, liver or kidney cancer.

V usage is TRBV19 and J usage is TRBJ1-1; D perhaps matches TRBD1 (5 bases). CDR1 and CDR2 from the germline V gene are LNHDA and SQIVND (reference sequence). CDR3 length: 13 residues. V lost 6 bases to trimming and J lost 2 bases, with 10 bases between them. This CDR3 reads CASSGTPNTEAFF. The DNA of the CDR3 is TGTGCCAGTAGCGGGACCCCAAACACTGAAGCTTTCTTT.

The chain joins TRBV2 to TRBJ1-5; no clear D. Germline assignment: CDR1 SNHLY and CDR2 FYNNEI. The CDR3 has 14 amino acids. V lost 2 bases to trimming and J lost 4 bases, with 9 bases between them. The CDR3 DNA reads as TGTGCCAGCAGTGAATTTTTGGGGAATCAGCCCCAGCATTTT. This translates into CASSEFLGNQPQHF.